The 26 T cell receptor beta chains presented below share a single source sample, sequenced in a study of T cells in Graves' hyperthyroidism and ophthalmopathy. From RNA transcripts, TCR beta CDR3 regions were amplified. First-round RT-PCR targeting the TCR CDR3 was performed with the HTBI primer set. TCRdb re-called the multiplex PCR reads through MiXCR, storing one row per CDR3 protein. Among about 320,000 distinct CDR3 sequences listed, around a sixth were seen once. Sequencing used blood. Source of these receptors: a man under 40 with Graves' hyperthyroidism.

This clonotype has just a few counts. The rearrangement joins TRBV24-1 to TRBJ2-3, with D possibly matching TRBD1 (6 bases). CDR1 is KGHDR, CDR2 SFDVKD, per germline. The CDR3 length is 13 residues. Trimming removed 4 bases at V and 9 bases at J, with 13 bases between. DNA of the CDR3: TGTGCCACCAGTGACCCTAGACAGGACACGCAGTATTTT. Its protein is CATSDPRQDTQYF.

Ten or more counts support this clonotype. The chain carries TRBV18 and TRBJ2-5; 7 bases line up with TRBD2. The CDR3 has 14 amino acids. The ends lost 3 bases at V and 4 bases at J; junction bases unmatched: 5. In germline, CDR1 is KGHSH, CDR2 LQKENI. CDR3 residues: CASSPVGRRETQYF. Here the CDR3 DNA reads TGTGCCAGCTCACCGGTCGGGAGGCGAGAGACCCAGTACTTC.

The rearrangement uses TRBV29-1 and TRBJ1-2, with 9 nucleotides matching TRBD1. The J segment lost 7 bases and the V segment lost 4 bases, leaving 4 bases of the junction unmatched. This CDR3 has 12 amino acids. Germline V lookup: CDR1 SQVTM, CDR2 ANQGSEA. CDR3 sequence reads: CSVGTGVLGYTF. CDR3 DNA: TGCAGCGTTGGGACAGGGGTCCTTGGCTACACCTTC.

This clonotype occurred a few times. The V gene is TRBV7-9, the J gene TRBJ2-3, with D perhaps TRBD1 (6 bases). Germline V lookup: CDR1 SEHNR, CDR2 FQNEAQ (reference sequence). V shed 5 bases and J shed 2 bases, with 14 bases lying between them. The CDR3 is made up of 15 amino acids. CDR3 sequence reads: CASSEGHSYTDTQYF. The CDR3 nucleotides are TGTGCCAGCAGCGAGGGACATTCGTACACAGATACGCAGTATTTT. The variable domain in full, completed from reference TRBV7-9 and TRBJ2-3, reads DTGVSQNPRHKITKRGQNVTFRCDPISEHNRLYWYRQTLGQGPEFLTYFQNEAQLEKSRLLSDRFSAERPKGSFSTLEIQRTEQGDSAMYLCASSEGHSYTDTQYFGPGTRLTVL.

V and J are TRBV6-5 and TRBJ2-1; D unclear. From germline, CDR1 is MNHEY and CDR2 SVGAGI. The germline V and J ends were trimmed by 0 bases and 8 bases, with 11 bases remaining between them. CDR3 length equals 14 residues. DNA for the CDR3: TGTGCCAGCAGTTACTCAAGTAGCCCGGATGAGCAGTTCTTC. Its protein is CASSYSSSPDEQFF.

In this sample, this clonotype turned up a few times. J is TRBJ2-7 and V is TRBV30; D might be TRBD1 or TRBD2, each matching 5 bases. The germline CDR1 and CDR2 sequences are GTSNPN and SVGIG (reference sequence). The V end lost 1 base, the J end lost 7 bases, and 14 bases lay between the germline ends. This CDR3 region has 13 residues. CDR3 sequence reads: CAWSGPRDPEQYF. The CDR3 coding sequence is TGTGCCTGGAGTGGTCCCCGGGACCCGGAGCAGTACTTC.

This clonotype was seen repeatedly, ten times or more. The chain combines TRBV10-3 with TRBJ1-1; D gene ambiguous. CDR3 length equals 14 residues. The V end lost 0 bases, the J end lost 0 bases, and 5 bases lay between the germline ends. Germline lookup yields CDR1 ENHRY and CDR2 SYGVKD. This chain's CDR3 is CAISESEMNTEAFF. CDR3 bases: TGTGCCATCAGTGAGTCGGAGATGAACACTGAAGCTTTCTTT.

Only a few counts were recorded for this clonotype. The junction and the germline gene differ at one end; a read error may be behind it. The chain links TRBV7-3 to TRBJ2-2, with D tentatively TRBD1 (6 bases). Looked up from germline, CDR1 is SGHTA and CDR2 is FQGTGA. The CDR3 runs 16 residues. This CDR3 is CASSSLGTSNTGELFF. CDR3 coding DNA: TGTGCTAGCAGCTCCCTTGGGACATCGAACACCGGGGAGCTGTTTTTT.

This clonotype was seen ten or more times. This rearrangement joins TRBV6-1 to TRBJ2-7; D is ambiguous. V dropped 8 bases and J dropped 4 bases, with 15 bases sitting between them. The CDR3 consists of 13 residues. Germline CDR1 reads MNHNS; CDR2 reads SASEGT. DNA for the CDR3: TGTGCCAGCTTAGCCCAGGATGGGTACGAGCAGTACTTC. This gives the protein CASLAQDGYEQYF.

There are a few counts of this clonotype. The V gene is TRBV14, the J gene TRBJ2-3; TRBD2 aligns across 8 bases. The CDR3 is made up of 20 amino acids. In germline, CDR1 is SGHDN, CDR2 FVKESK. With V trimmed by 1 base and J by 5 bases, 20 bases remained unmatched. This CDR3 reads CASSQGGDRLSSGTKDTQYF. The CDR3 DNA reads as TGTGCCAGCAGCCAAGGTGGGGATAGACTGAGTAGCGGGACTAAAGATACGCAGTATTTT.

This clonotype was seen more than once but under ten times. The gene calls are TRBV19 and TRBJ1-5; D is perhaps TRBD1 (5 bases). V was trimmed by 7 bases and J by 3 bases, leaving 19 bases between them. The CDR3 loop spans 16 amino acids. Germline-derived CDR1 and CDR2 are LNHDA and SQIVND (reference sequence). The CDR3 coding sequence is TGTGCCAGTACGGCGAGTCCGACAGAACCCAATCAGCCCCAGCATTTT. This translates into CASTASPTEPNQPQHF.

CDR3 coding DNA: TGTGCCAGCAGCGCCAGTCCTAGTGAGGTCGGTCTTTTCTTT. Translated: CASSASPSEVGLFF. The chain joins TRBV7-8 to TRBJ1-1; D not resolved. There are 14 residues in the CDR3. Germline V lookup: CDR1 SGHVS, CDR2 FQNEAQ. Trimming left V 5 bases short and J 13 bases short, with 23 bases between.

Worth noting for this clonotype: This may be a read error, as it is one base from a much larger clone. The chain is built from TRBV4-1 and TRBJ2-7; 7 bases agree with TRBD1. There are 16 residues in the CDR3. CDR1 is MGHRA, CDR2 YSYEKL, per germline. Written as DNA, the CDR3 is TGCGCCAGCAGCCAACTTCCGGGACAGATCTCCTACGAGCGGTACTTC. Translated: CASSQLPGQISYERYF.

This clonotype turned up a few times. The chain uses TRBV10-3 and TRBJ1-5, with D possibly being TRBD1 (5 bases). This CDR3 is 15 amino acids long. Germline CDR1 is ENHRY and CDR2 is SYGVKD. V lost 2 bases and J 3 bases, leaving 11 bases between the germline ends. The CDR3 is CAISEGGEPNQPQHF. The CDR3 nucleotides read TGTGCCATCAGTGAGGGAGGGGAACCCAATCAGCCCCAGCATTTT.

This clonotype was recorded at least ten times. CDR3 DNA: TGTGCCAGCAGCCCCCCCCAGGGGGCGAACTATGGCTACACCTTC. This encodes CASSPPQGANYGYTF. V is TRBV7-9 and J is TRBJ1-2; 8 bases agree with TRBD1. The CDR3 runs to 15 residues. Germline V gives CDR1 SEHNR, CDR2 FQNEAQ (reference sequence). Trimming at V came to 5 bases and at J to 2 bases, leaving 7 bases not matched to a gene.

This clonotype showed up many times. The gene calls are TRBV29-1 and TRBJ2-7; 7 nucleotides agree with TRBD1. The germline V gene has CDR1 SQVTM and CDR2 ANQGSEA. The length of the CDR3 is 13 residues. Trimming at V came to 4 bases and at J to 6 bases, leaving 9 bases not matched to a gene. The CDR3 bases are TGCAGCGTTGCCCGGGACAGTGAGGGCGAGCAGTACTTC. This codes for CSVARDSEGEQYF.

This clonotype showed up many times. The genes are TRBV6-5 and TRBJ2-7, with a possible D match to TRBD2 (6 bases). CDR3 length: 15 amino acids. CDR1 MNHEY and CDR2 SVGAGI come from the germline V gene. V was clipped by 4 bases and J by 1 base, with 14 bases between them. The chain's CDR3 is CASSSDLAFSYEQYF. The CDR3 region has the DNA TGTGCCAGCAGTTCAGACCTAGCGTTTTCCTACGAGCAGTACTTC.

This clonotype was counted a few times. The chain recombines TRBV15 with TRBJ1-2; D may be TRBD1 (6 bases). Trimming left V 0 bases short and J 8 bases short, with 13 bases between. The CDR3 contains 14 residues. The germline gives CDR1 LNHNV, CDR2 YYDKDF (reference sequence). The CDR3, as DNA: TGTGCCACCAGCAGAGATTACAGGGTGGAGGGCTACACCTTC. Translation: CATSRDYRVEGYTF. The full variable domain, rest sourced from reference TRBV15 and TRBJ1-2, is DAMVIQNPRYQVTQFGKPVTLSCSQTLNHNVMYWYQQKSSQAPKLLFHYYDKDFNNEADTPDNFQSRRPNTSFCFLDIRSPGLGDTAMYLCATSRDYRVEGYTFGSGTRLTVV.

This clonotype came up a few times. This chain links TRBV6-1 with TRBJ2-1, with unresolved D. The CDR3 covers 15 residues. Trimming removed 1 base from V and 1 base from J, with 8 bases in between. CDR1 and CDR2 (germline): MNHNS, SASEGT. In DNA, the CDR3 is TGTGCCAGCAGTGAAGAAACCCAGTCCTACAATGAGCAGTTCTTC. It encodes CASSEETQSYNEQFF.

The rearrangement links TRBV7-3 to TRBJ2-1, with D perhaps matching TRBD1 or TRBD2 (7 bases each). Per the germline V gene, CDR1 is SGHTA and CDR2 is FQGTGA. This CDR3 spans 15 amino acids. V dropped 4 bases and J dropped 6 bases, with 16 bases sitting between them. The CDR3 here is CASSSSSRGGNEQFF. For the CDR3, the DNA is TGTGCCAGCAGCTCCAGTTCCAGGGGGGGCAATGAGCAGTTCTTC.

The chain couples TRBV20-1 to TRBJ1-5; D remains ambiguous. CDR1 and CDR2 from the germline V gene are DFQATT and SNEGSKA (reference sequence). The CDR3 sequence is 15 residues long. V shed 4 bases and J shed 3 bases, with 16 bases lying between them. In DNA form, the CDR3 reads TGCAGTGCTAATAGTGGACTGCACCCCAATCAGCCCCAGCATTTT. Residues: CSANSGLHPNQPQHF.

This clonotype was detected only once. Being one base from a much bigger clone, this may be a read error. The chain combines TRBV6-2 or TRBV6-3 with TRBJ1-6, with no clear D. CDR1 is MNHEY, CDR2 SVGEGT, per germline. The CDR3 covers 14 residues. CDR3 protein: CASSAGPYNSPLYF. The CDR3 bases are TGTGCCAGCAGTGCCGGGCCTTATAATTCACCCCTCTACTTT.

This clonotype was seen many times. V is TRBV12-3 or TRBV12-4 and J is TRBJ2-1; TRBD2 matches 11 bases. CDR3 length equals 16 residues. Trimming cost V 4 bases and J 2 bases; bases outside gene matches: 4. The CDR3 DNA is TGTGCCAGCAGTTCCATGACTAGCGGGGCCTACAATGAGCAGTTCTTC. Its translation is CASSSMTSGAYNEQFF.

This clonotype came up many times. This chain links TRBV18 with TRBJ1-5; D gene unclear. CDR3 length: 11 residues. The germline V gene has CDR1 KGHSH and CDR2 LQKENI. The V and J ends lost 5 bases and 11 bases respectively, with 10 bases between them. The CDR3 reads CASSDRQSQHF. The CDR3 bases are TGTGCCAGCTCAGACCGACAATCCCAGCATTTT.

This chain uses TRBV5-1 with TRBJ1-2; weak D call: TRBD1 (5 bases). Germline assignment: CDR1 SGHRS and CDR2 YFSETQ. Trimming shortened V by 0 bases and J by 6 bases, and 21 bases separated the two germline ends. This CDR3 has 17 residues. CDR3 DNA sequence: TGCGCCAGCAGCTTGGGCCCCAGGGCGAACAGTGGTGATGGCTACACCTTC. Protein product: CASSLGPRANSGDGYTF.

A few counts support this clonotype. The chain is built from TRBV6-1 and TRBJ1-2; tentative D call: TRBD1 (5 bases). Germline CDR1 is MNHNS and CDR2 is SASEGT. Trimming removed 10 bases at V and 4 bases at J, with 10 bases between. There are 11 residues in the CDR3. Written as DNA, the CDR3 is TGTGCCAACAAGACAGTCTATGGCTACACCTTC. Translation gives CANKTVYGYTF.